This entry is about one T cell receptor beta chain. V gave up 4 bases and J gave up 2 bases, with 9 bases separating them. CDR3 length: 13 residues. From germline, CDR1 is SEHNR and CDR2 FQNEAQ (reference sequence). This specimen comes from a study of blood T cell repertoires in COVID-19. Libraries were prepared by immunoSEQ multiplex PCR; TCRdb keeps only in-frame clonotypes and omits some of them. The sample lists a few hundred thousand clones, about 91% occurring once. Sequenced material: PBMCs or T cells enriched from blood (not recorded which). The sequence was obtained from a woman aged 40 to 50 who had recovered from COVID-19. The rearrangement joins TRBV7-9 to TRBJ2-7; no clear D gene. The CDR3 DNA reads TGTGCCAGCAGCTCCTACGATCCCTACGAGCAGTACTTC. This encodes CASSSYDPYEQYF.